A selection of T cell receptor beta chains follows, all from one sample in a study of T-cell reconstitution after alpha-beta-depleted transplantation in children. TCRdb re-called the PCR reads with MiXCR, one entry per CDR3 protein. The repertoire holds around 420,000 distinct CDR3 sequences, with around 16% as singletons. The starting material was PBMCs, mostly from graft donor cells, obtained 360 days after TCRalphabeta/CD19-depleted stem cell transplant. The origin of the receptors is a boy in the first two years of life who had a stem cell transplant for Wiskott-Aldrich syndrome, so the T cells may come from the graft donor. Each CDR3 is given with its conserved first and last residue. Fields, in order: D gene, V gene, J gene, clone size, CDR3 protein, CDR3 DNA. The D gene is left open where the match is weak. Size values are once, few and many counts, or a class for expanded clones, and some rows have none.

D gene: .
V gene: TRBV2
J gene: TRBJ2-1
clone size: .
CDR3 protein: CASSPARANEQFF
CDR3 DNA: TGTGCCAGCAGTCCAGCGAGGGCCAATGAGCAGTTCTTC

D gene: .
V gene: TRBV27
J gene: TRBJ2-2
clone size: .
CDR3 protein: CASSLITNTGELFF
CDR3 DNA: TGTGCCAGCAGTTTGATCACAAACACCGGGGAGCTGTTTTTT

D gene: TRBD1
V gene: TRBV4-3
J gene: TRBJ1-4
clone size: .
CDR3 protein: CASSQFGQGALHEKLFF
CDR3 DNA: TGCGCCAGCAGCCAATTTGGGCAGGGGGCGCTCCATGAAAAACTGTTTTTT

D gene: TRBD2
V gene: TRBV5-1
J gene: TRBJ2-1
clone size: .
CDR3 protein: CASRFVSGGPYNEQFF
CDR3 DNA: TGCGCCAGCAGATTTGTATCGGGAGGGCCCTACAATGAGCAGTTCTTC

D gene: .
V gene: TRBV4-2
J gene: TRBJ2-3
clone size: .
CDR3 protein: CASSQAGLGDTDTQYF
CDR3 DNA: TGTGCCAGCAGCCAAGCGGGGCTAGGGGACACAGATACGCAGTATTTT

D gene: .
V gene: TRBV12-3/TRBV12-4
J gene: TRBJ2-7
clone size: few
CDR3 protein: CASRLRDTSYEQYF
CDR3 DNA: TGTGCCAGCAGACTCCGGGACACCTCCTACGAGCAGTACTTC

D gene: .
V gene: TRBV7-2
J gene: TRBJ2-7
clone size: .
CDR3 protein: CASSAGRFSYEQYF
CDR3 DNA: TGTGCCAGCAGCGCAGGACGGTTCTCCTACGAGCAGTACTTC

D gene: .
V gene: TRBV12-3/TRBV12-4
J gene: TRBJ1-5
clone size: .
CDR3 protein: CASTLSSQGQPQHF
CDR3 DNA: TGTGCCAGCACCTTGAGCTCACAGGGTCAGCCCCAGCATTTT

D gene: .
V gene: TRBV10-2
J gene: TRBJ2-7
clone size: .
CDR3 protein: CASSDTTSPEQYF
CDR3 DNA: TGCGCCAGCAGTGACACTACTAGTCCCGAGCAGTACTTC

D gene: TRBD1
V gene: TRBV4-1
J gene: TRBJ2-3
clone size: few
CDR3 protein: CASSAYPRGRSTDTQYF
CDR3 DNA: TGCGCCAGCAGCGCCTACCCAAGGGGGCGAAGTACAGATACGCAGTATTTT

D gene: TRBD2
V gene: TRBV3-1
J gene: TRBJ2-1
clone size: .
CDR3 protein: CASSYKRGGSNEQFF
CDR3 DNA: TGTGCCAGCAGTTACAAGCGGGGGGGTTCAAATGAGCAGTTCTTC

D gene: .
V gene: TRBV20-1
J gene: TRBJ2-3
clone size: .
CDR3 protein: CSARVFSTKKPGSSTDTQYF
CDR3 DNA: TGCAGTGCTAGAGTCTTCTCCACAAAAAAACCGGGCTCTAGCACAGATACGCAGTATTTT

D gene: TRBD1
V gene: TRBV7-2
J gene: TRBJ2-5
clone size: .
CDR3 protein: CASSLPGQSKTQYF
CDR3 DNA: TGTGCCAGCAGCTTACCGGGACAGTCGAAGACCCAGTACTTC

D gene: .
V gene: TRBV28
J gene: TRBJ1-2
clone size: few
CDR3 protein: CASSFQEWGGGYTF
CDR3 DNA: TGTGCCAGCAGTTTCCAGGAATGGGGCGGTGGCTACACCTTC

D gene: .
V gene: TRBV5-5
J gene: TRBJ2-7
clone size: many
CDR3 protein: CASSFLPQSYEQYF
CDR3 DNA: TGTGCCAGCAGCTTCCTACCCCAGTCCTACGAGCAGTACTTC

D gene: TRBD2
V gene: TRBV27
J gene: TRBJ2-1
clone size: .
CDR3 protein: CASRLAGGPYKFF
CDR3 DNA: TGTGCCAGCAGGTTAGCGGGAGGGCCGTATAAGTTCTTC

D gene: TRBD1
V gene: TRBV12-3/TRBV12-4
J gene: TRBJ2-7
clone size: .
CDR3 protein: CASSTYGTGGEQYF
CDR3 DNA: TGTGCCAGCAGTACCTACGGGACAGGGGGCGAGCAGTACTTC

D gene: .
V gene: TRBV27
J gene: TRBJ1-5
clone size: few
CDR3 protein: CASSFRAGTAQHF
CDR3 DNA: TGTGCCAGCAGTTTTCGCGCGGGGACGGCCCAGCATTTT

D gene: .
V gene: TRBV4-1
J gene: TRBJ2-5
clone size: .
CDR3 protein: CASSQFSSRRNQETQYF
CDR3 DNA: TGCGCCAGCAGCCAATTCTCCTCGAGGAGGAACCAAGAGACCCAGTACTTC

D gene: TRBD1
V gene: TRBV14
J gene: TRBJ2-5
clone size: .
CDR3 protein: CASSQAGGTGRVTQYF
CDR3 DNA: TGTGCCAGCAGCCAGGCCGGAGGGACAGGGAGAGTGACCCAGTACTTC

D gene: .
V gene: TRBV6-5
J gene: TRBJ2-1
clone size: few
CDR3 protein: CASSYGPGGYNEQFF
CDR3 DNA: TGTGCCAGCAGTTACGGACCCGGGGGTTACAATGAGCAGTTCTTC

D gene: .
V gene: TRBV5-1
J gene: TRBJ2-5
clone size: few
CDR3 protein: CASSLSWTEQETQYF
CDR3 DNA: TGCGCCAGCAGCCTATCCTGGACAGAGCAAGAGACCCAGTACTTC

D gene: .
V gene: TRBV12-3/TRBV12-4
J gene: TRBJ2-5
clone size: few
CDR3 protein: CASSFQRETQYF
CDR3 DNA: TGTGCCAGCAGTTTTCAGAGGGAGACCCAGTACTTC

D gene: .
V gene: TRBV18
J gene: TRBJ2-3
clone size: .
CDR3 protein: CASSPLKGGDTQYF
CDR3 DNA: TGTGCCAGCTCACCACTGAAGGGTGGAGATACGCAGTATTTT

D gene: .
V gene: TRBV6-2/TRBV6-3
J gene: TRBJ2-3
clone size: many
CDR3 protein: CASSNTDTQYF
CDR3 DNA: TGTGCCAGCAGCAACACAGATACGCAGTATTTT

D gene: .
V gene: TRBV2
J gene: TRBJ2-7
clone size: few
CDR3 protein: CASSYTSSWNEQYF
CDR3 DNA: TGTGCCAGCAGTTATACAAGTAGCTGGAACGAGCAGTACTTC

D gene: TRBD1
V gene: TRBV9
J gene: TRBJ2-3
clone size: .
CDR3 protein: CASSDRGPRDTQYF
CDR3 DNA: TGTGCCAGCAGCGACAGGGGCCCCAGAGATACGCAGTATTTT

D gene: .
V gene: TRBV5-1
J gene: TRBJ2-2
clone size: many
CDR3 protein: CASSPRPAGELFF
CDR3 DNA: TGCGCCAGCAGCCCACGGCCGGCCGGGGAGCTGTTTTTT

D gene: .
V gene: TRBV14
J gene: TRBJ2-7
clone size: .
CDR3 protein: CASSQVGAGTYEQYF
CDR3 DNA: TGTGCCAGCAGCCAAGTAGGAGCGGGTACCTACGAGCAGTACTTC

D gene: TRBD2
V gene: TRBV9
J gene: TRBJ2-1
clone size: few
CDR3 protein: CASSARSGTTLWDEQFF
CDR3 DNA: TGTGCCAGCAGCGCTCGCTCCGGGACTACCCTGTGGGATGAGCAGTTCTTC

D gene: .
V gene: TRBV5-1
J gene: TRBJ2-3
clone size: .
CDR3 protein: CASSQPGPSTDTQYF
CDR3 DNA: TGCGCCAGCAGCCAACCGGGACCCAGCACAGATACGCAGTATTTT

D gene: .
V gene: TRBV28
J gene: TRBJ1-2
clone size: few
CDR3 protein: CASSLGSGRTSRRGYTF
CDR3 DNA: TGTGCCAGCAGTTTGGGGTCTGGCCGAACCTCCAGAAGGGGCTACACCTTC

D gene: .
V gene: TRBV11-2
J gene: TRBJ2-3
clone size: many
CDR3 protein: CASSLSFTDTQYF
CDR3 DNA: TGTGCCAGCAGCTTAAGTTTCACAGATACGCAGTATTTT

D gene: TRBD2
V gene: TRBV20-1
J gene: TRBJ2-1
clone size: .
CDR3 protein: CSGGTGLGYNEQFF
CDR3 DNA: TGCAGTGGTGGAACGGGACTAGGATACAATGAGCAGTTCTTC

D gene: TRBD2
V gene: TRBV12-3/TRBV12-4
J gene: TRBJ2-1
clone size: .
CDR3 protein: CASSLGLAGGPHEQFF
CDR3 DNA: TGTGCCAGCAGTTTGGGACTAGCGGGAGGGCCGCATGAGCAGTTCTTC

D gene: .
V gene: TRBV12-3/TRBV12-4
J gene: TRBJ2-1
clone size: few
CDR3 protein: CASTRGFGEEFF
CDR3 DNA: TGTGCCAGCACCAGAGGTTTCGGGGAGGAGTTCTTC

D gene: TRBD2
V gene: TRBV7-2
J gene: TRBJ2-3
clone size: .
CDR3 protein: CASSLARLAGGRADTQYF
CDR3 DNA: TGTGCCAGCAGCTTAGCTCGACTAGCGGGCGGTCGGGCAGATACGCAGTATTTT

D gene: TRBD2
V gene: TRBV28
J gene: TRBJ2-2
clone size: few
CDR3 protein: CASLLAGGPKTGELFF
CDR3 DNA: TGTGCCAGCCTCCTAGCGGGGGGGCCTAAAACCGGGGAGCTGTTTTTT

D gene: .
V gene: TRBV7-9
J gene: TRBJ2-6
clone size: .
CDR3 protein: CASSLKWSFSGANVLTF
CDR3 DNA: TGTGCCAGCAGCTTAAAGTGGTCGTTCTCTGGGGCCAACGTCCTGACTTTC

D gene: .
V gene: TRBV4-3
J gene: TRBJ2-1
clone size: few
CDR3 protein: CASSQDLTTPNEQFF
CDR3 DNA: TGCGCCAGCAGCCAAGATTTGACTACCCCCAATGAGCAGTTCTTC

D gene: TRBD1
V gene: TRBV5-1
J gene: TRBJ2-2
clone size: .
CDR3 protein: CASSLVRGQSTGELFF
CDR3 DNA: TGCGCCAGCAGCTTGGTCAGGGGGCAGAGCACCGGGGAGCTGTTTTTT

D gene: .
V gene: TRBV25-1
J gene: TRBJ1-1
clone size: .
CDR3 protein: CARSPGSFTEAFF
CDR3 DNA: TGTGCCAGGAGCCCTGGGTCATTCACTGAAGCTTTCTTT

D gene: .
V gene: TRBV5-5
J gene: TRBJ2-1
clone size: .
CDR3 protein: CASSLEGRPAYNEQFF
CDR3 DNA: TGTGCCAGCAGCTTGGAGGGACGACCAGCCTACAATGAGCAGTTCTTC

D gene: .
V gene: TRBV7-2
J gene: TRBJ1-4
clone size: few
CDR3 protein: CASSPRPATNEKLFF
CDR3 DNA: TGTGCCAGCAGCCCCCGACCTGCAACTAATGAAAAACTGTTTTTT

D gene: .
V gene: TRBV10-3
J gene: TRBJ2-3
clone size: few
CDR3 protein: CAISERGWADTQYF
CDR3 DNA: TGTGCCATCAGTGAGCGGGGGTGGGCAGATACGCAGTATTTT

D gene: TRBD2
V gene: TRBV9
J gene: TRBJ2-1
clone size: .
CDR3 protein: CASSPGLTGFEQFF
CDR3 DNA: TGTGCCAGCAGCCCGGGACTAACCGGGTTTGAGCAGTTCTTC

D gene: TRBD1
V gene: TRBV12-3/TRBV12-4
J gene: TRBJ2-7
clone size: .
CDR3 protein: CASSLRTGVSYEQYF
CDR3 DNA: TGTGCCAGCAGTTTAAGGACAGGGGTTTCCTACGAGCAGTACTTC

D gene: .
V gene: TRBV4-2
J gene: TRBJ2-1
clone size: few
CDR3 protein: CASSQVFGDEQFF
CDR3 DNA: TGTGCCAGCAGCCAAGTCTTCGGGGATGAGCAGTTCTTC

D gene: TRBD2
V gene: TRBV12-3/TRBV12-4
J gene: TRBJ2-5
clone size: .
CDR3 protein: CASSSRLAGQETQYF
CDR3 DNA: TGTGCCAGCAGTTCTCGCCTAGCGGGACAAGAGACCCAGTACTTC

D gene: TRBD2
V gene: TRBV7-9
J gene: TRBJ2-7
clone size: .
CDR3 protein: CASSFSGMFGYEQYF
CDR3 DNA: TGTGCCAGCAGCTTTAGCGGGATGTTTGGGTACGAGCAGTACTTC

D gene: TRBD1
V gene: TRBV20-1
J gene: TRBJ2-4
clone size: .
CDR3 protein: CSARVTGLHIQYF
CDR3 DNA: TGCAGTGCTAGAGTGACAGGGCTACACATTCAGTACTTC

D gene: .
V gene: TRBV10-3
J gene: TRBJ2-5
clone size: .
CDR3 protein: CAISEEVGETQYF
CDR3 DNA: TGTGCCATCAGTGAGGAGGTTGGAGAGACCCAGTACTTC

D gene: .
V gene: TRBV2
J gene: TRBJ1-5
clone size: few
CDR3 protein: CASSDRRGNQPQHF
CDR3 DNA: TGTGCCAGCAGTGATCGTAGGGGGAATCAGCCCCAGCATTTT

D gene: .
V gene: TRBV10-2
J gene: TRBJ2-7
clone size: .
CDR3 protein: CASKGGQASYEQYF
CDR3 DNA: TGCGCCAGCAAGGGAGGACAGGCCTCCTACGAGCAGTACTTC

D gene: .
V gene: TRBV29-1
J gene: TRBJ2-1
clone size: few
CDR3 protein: CSARKGLYNEQFF
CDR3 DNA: TGCAGCGCCCGAAAGGGCCTTTACAATGAGCAGTTCTTC

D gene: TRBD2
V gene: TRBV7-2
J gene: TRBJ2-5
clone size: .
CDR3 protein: CASSETSGQETQYF
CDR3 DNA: TGTGCCAGCAGCGAGACTAGCGGGCAAGAGACCCAGTACTTC

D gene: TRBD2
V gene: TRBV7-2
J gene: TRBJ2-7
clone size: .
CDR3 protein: CASSKLGLVYGSEQYF
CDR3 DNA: TGTGCCAGCAGCAAACTCGGACTAGTGTATGGCTCCGAGCAGTACTTC

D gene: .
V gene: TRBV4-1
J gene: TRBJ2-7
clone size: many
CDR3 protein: CASSQGRGSYEQYF
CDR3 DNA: TGCGCCAGCAGCCAAGGGAGGGGATCCTACGAGCAGTACTTC

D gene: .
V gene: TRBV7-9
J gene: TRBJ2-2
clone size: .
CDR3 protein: CASSLTLPNTGELFF
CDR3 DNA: TGTGCCAGCAGCTTAACCCTCCCGAACACCGGGGAGCTGTTTTTT

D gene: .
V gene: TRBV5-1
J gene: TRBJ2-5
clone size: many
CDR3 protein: CASSTGNQETQYF
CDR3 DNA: TGCGCCAGCAGCACAGGGAACCAAGAGACCCAGTACTTC